The rows below give T cell receptor beta chains drawn from one sample of a study of T cell responses to AZD1222 COVID-19 vaccine. The assay was immunoSEQ multiplex PCR, and TCRdb's table has in-frame clones only and misses some. The data hold tens of thousands of clones, with 80% observed a single time. The specimen was peripheral blood, collected 28 days after the second AZD1222 dose. The receptors derive from an adult who received the AZD1222 COVID-19 vaccine. Both conserved end residues are part of each CDR3. The D gene is left open where the match is weak. Some rows have no size entry. The others give once, few or many, or a class for an expanded clone.

clone_size,cdr3_length,v_call,d_call,j_call,cdr3_aa,cdr3_nt
few,12,TRBV7-3,NA,TRBJ2-2,CASSIHTGELFF,TGTGCCAGCAGCATACACACCGGGGAGCTGTTTTTT
NA,13,TRBV28,TRBD1,TRBJ2-7,CASAGTARYEQYF,TGTGCCAGTGCCGGGACAGCGAGATACGAGCAGTACTTC
NA,13,TRBV4-2,NA,TRBJ1-1,CASSQVQNTEAFF,TGTGCCAGCAGCCAAGTTCAGAACACTGAAGCTTTCTTT
once,10,TRBV20-1,NA,TRBJ1-2,CSARDRGYTF,TGCAGTGCTAGAGACAGGGGCTACACCTTC
NA,14,TRBV10-3,NA,TRBJ2-5,CAISDDLQPLTQYF,TGTGCCATCAGTGACGACCTGCAACCCCTGACCCAGTACTTC
NA,15,TRBV27,TRBD1,TRBJ1-5,CASSFTGGSGQPQHF,TGTGCCAGCAGTTTTACAGGGGGTAGTGGGCAGCCCCAGCATTTT
NA,16,TRBV28,TRBD1,TRBJ1-2,CASSFYEGDRNYGYTF,TGTGCCAGCAGTTTCTACGAAGGGGACAGAAACTATGGCTACACCTTC
NA,14,TRBV18,NA,TRBJ2-7,CASSPRRSTYEQYF,TGTGCCAGCTCACCACGCAGAAGCACCTACGAGCAGTACTTC
once,14,TRBV20-1,TRBD2,TRBJ2-7,CSASSGGLSYEQYF,TGCAGTGCTAGTAGCGGGGGTCTCTCCTACGAGCAGTACTTC
NA,14,TRBV7-6,NA,TRBJ2-7,CASSLDPTDYEQYF,TGTGCCAGCAGCTTAGATCCGACAGACTACGAGCAGTACTTC
NA,16,TRBV24-1,TRBD2,TRBJ2-5,CATSDSGRAGEETQYF,TGTGCCACCAGTGATTCCGGGAGGGCGGGTGAGGAGACCCAGTACTTC
NA,15,TRBV6-6,NA,TRBJ1-6,CASTLTSSGNSPLHF,TGTGCCAGCACCCTGACGAGTTCCGGTAATTCACCCCTCCACTTT
NA,20,TRBV28,TRBD1,TRBJ2-6,CASSGEADRNPYSGANVLTF,TGTGCCAGCAGTGGAGAAGCGGACAGGAATCCTTACTCTGGGGCCAACGTCCTGACTTTC
NA,15,TRBV6-5,NA,TRBJ2-3,CASGGEGVSTDTQYF,TGTGCCAGTGGAGGCGAGGGTGTAAGCACAGATACGCAGTATTTT
NA,14,TRBV4-2,TRBD1,TRBJ1-1,CASSQTGQGTEAFF,TGTGCCAGCAGCCAGACCGGACAGGGCACTGAAGCTTTCTTT
NA,14,TRBV11-2,NA,TRBJ2-3,CASSFRSGTDTQYF,TGTGCCAGCAGCTTCCGTAGCGGCACAGATACGCAGTATTTT
NA,14,TRBV19,TRBD2,TRBJ2-2,CASSTSGNTGELFF,TGTGCCAGTAGTACTAGCGGAAACACCGGGGAGCTGTTTTTT
NA,13,TRBV11-2,TRBD1,TRBJ2-1,CASRGQGGNEQFF,TGTGCCAGCAGAGGACAGGGGGGGAATGAGCAGTTCTTC
NA,14,TRBV11-2,TRBD1,TRBJ2-7,CASSADRGPNEQYF,TGTGCCAGCAGCGCCGACAGGGGGCCCAACGAGCAGTACTTC
NA,16,TRBV5-1,TRBD2,TRBJ2-3,CASSSGLAGAGDTQYF,TGCGCCAGCAGCTCGGGACTAGCGGGGGCAGGAGATACGCAGTATTTT
NA,14,TRBV19,NA,TRBJ2-2,CASTPGGGTGELFF,TGTGCCAGTACCCCCGGGGGTGGAACCGGGGAGCTGTTTTTT
once,16,TRBV19,TRBD1,TRBJ2-7,CASSPTGTGGYYEQYF,TGTGCCAGTAGCCCAACCGGGACAGGGGGCTACTACGAGCAGTACTTC
NA,11,TRBV9,NA,TRBJ1-1,CASGSNTEAFF,TGTGCCAGCGGGTCGAACACTGAAGCTTTCTTT
few,19,TRBV3-1/TRBV3-2,TRBD2,TRBJ2-7,CASSQDGSGGYEVAYEQYF,TGTGCCAGCAGCCAAGATGGAAGCGGGGGGTATGAGGTCGCCTACGAGCAGTACTTC
NA,12,TRBV10-3,NA,TRBJ2-7,CAISPGTYEQYF,TGTGCCATCAGCCCCGGGACTTACGAGCAGTACTTC
NA,15,TRBV28,TRBD1,TRBJ1-5,CASSWGQGRNQPQHF,TGTGCCAGCAGTTGGGGACAGGGGAGAAATCAGCCCCAGCATTTT
NA,19,TRBV19,NA,TRBJ2-3,CASSSREYKSGTGIDTQYF,TGTGCCAGTAGTTCCCGGGAGTATAAGTCCGGGACCGGAATAGATACGCAGTATTTT
NA,14,TRBV10-3,TRBD2,TRBJ2-3,CATMRGGGTDTQYF,TGTGCCACTATGCGGGGGGGCGGCACAGATACGCAGTATTTT
NA,17,TRBV27,NA,TRBJ2-6,CASSLMSADSGANVLTF,TGTGCCAGCAGTTTGATGTCGGCTGACTCTGGGGCCAACGTCCTGACTTTC
NA,12,TRBV11-3,NA,TRBJ1-1,CASSPYRVGAFF,TGTGCCAGCAGCCCATACAGGGTCGGGGCTTTCTTT
NA,15,TRBV4-1,NA,TRBJ2-7,CASSQEGASTGEQYF,TGCGCCAGCAGCCAAGAGGGAGCTAGCACGGGCGAGCAGTACTTC
NA,14,TRBV6-4,TRBD2,TRBJ2-7,CASSRGGVLREQYF,TGTGCCTCCAGTCGGGGGGGAGTCTTACGAGAGCAGTACTTC
NA,15,TRBV2,TRBD1,TRBJ1-6,CASSRDRADNSPLHF,TGTGCCAGCAGTAGGGACAGGGCGGATAATTCACCCCTCCACTTT
NA,13,TRBV6-5,NA,TRBJ1-5,CASSPLFNQPQHF,TGTGCCAGCAGTCCTTTATTTAATCAGCCCCAGCATTTT
NA,16,TRBV2,TRBD1,TRBJ2-2,CASALRGDRVAGELFF,TGTGCCAGCGCCCTCAGGGGGGACAGGGTGGCCGGGGAGCTGTTTTTT
NA,17,TRBV28,TRBD1,TRBJ1-2,CASIADTSGTGGRGYTF,TGTGCCAGCATCGCTGACACCTCCGGGACAGGGGGACGGGGCTACACCTTC
NA,16,TRBV7-8,TRBD1,TRBJ2-2,CASSLGSGTVYGELFF,TGTGCCAGCAGCTTAGGATCAGGGACAGTATACGGGGAGCTGTTTTTT
medium-sized,15,TRBV9,TRBD1,TRBJ2-5,CASSVDGQGRETQYF,TGTGCCAGCAGCGTCGACGGACAGGGGAGGGAGACCCAGTACTTC
NA,14,TRBV5-1,NA,TRBJ1-1,CASSLVVGGTEAFF,TGCGCCAGCAGCTTGGTGGTTGGTGGCACTGAAGCTTTCTTT
NA,14,TRBV28,TRBD2,TRBJ2-7,CASSPAGSSYEQYF,TGTGCCAGCAGTCCAGCGGGAAGCTCCTACGAGCAGTACTTC
NA,12,TRBV5-5,NA,TRBJ2-1,CASNPEEGSDFF,TGTGCCAGCAACCCTGAAGAGGGTAGCGATTTCTTC
once,15,TRBV7-8,NA,TRBJ2-2,CASSFQGLNTGELFF,TGTGCCAGCAGCTTTCAGGGCCTGAACACCGGGGAGCTGTTTTTT
NA,15,TRBV5-4,TRBD1,TRBJ2-1,CASSFMDRDHNEQFF,TGTGCCAGCAGCTTTATGGACAGGGACCACAATGAGCAGTTCTTC
NA,19,TRBV15,NA,TRBJ1-5,CATSRDQETRLYSNQPQHF,TGTGCCACCAGCAGAGATCAGGAGACACGGCTATATAGCAATCAGCCCCAGCATTTT
few,14,TRBV7-6,TRBD1,TRBJ1-1,CASSSGTANTEAFF,TGTGCCAGCAGCTCTGGGACAGCGAACACTGAAGCTTTCTTT
few,17,TRBV28,NA,TRBJ1-5,CAREGVRLVYSNQPQHF,TGTGCCAGGGAGGGGGTTAGGCTTGTTTATAGCAATCAGCCCCAGCATTTT
NA,14,TRBV2,TRBD1,TRBJ2-7,CASRAGTGPYEQYF,TGTGCCAGCAGAGCCGGGACAGGGCCCTACGAGCAGTACTTC
NA,13,TRBV28,NA,TRBJ2-1,CASSLPHDRSRFF,TGTGCCAGCAGTTTACCCCACGACAGAAGCCGATTCTTC
NA,15,TRBV28,NA,TRBJ1-5,CASSPGTLSNQPQHF,TGTGCCAGCAGCCCCGGGACACTTAGCAATCAGCCCCAGCATTTT
NA,14,TRBV2,NA,TRBJ1-6,CASSARISNSPLHF,TGTGCCAGCAGTGCACGGATTTCGAATTCACCCCTCCACTTT
NA,15,TRBV10-1,NA,TRBJ2-7,CASSVNSGPSYEQYF,TGCGCCAGCAGCGTTAATAGCGGCCCCTCCTACGAGCAGTACTTC
NA,14,TRBV5-1,TRBD1,TRBJ2-7,CASSRGQGGYEQYF,TGCGCCAGCAGCCGGGGACAGGGTGGCTACGAGCAGTACTTC
NA,14,TRBV6-5,TRBD1,TRBJ1-1,CASSSEGAGAEAFF,TGTGCCAGCAGTTCGGAGGGGGCAGGGGCTGAAGCTTTCTTT
NA,14,TRBV5-5,NA,TRBJ1-4,CASSSTAMGEKLFF,TGTGCCAGCAGCTCGACCGCAATGGGGGAAAAACTGTTTTTT
NA,13,TRBV7-2,NA,TRBJ1-2,CASSLQGVLGYTF,TGTGCCAGCAGCTTACAAGGCGTCTTGGGCTACACCTTC
NA,14,TRBV28,NA,TRBJ2-6,CASSRTAGANVLTF,TGTGCCAGCAGTCGGACAGCAGGGGCCAACGTCCTGACTTTC
NA,15,TRBV9,NA,TRBJ1-2,CASSGSGTYSYGYTF,TGTGCCAGCAGCGGGTCCGGGACATACAGCTATGGCTACACCTTC
once,15,TRBV30,NA,TRBJ2-1,CAWTGGASSYNEQFF,TGTGCCTGGACGGGCGGGGCGTCGTCCTACAATGAGCAGTTCTTC